This passage covers 25 T cell receptor beta chains from one sample sequenced in a study of T cell responses to AZD1222 COVID-19 vaccine (dated by TCRdb to about 2021). The label giving this sample's time point can be read as: about 28 days (+/-7) after the second vaccine dose. The treatment or condition label of this sample denotes: meningococcal conjugate vaccine given as trial control. Preparation of the library involved the immunoSEQ multiplex PCR assay. TCRdb limited this immuneACCESS table to in-frame rearrangements with V and J called. A share of clones is missing; checked studies link under half to unresolved V genes, and the rest is unexplained. The sample yields about 200,000 clones; more than 80% were counted once. 3.6% of the sample is in the top ten clones. The sample was peripheral blood, taken 28 days after the second dose of the MenACWY control vaccine. Receptor source: an adult who received the MenACWY meningococcal vaccine as a control.

V gene TRBV29-1 combines with J gene TRBJ2-7; 11 bases align to TRBD1. Unmatched junction bases numbered 7, after V lost 7 bases and J lost 8 bases. Looked up from germline, CDR1 is SQVTM and CDR2 is ANQGSEA. There are 12 residues in the CDR3. Here the CDR3 DNA reads TGCAGCGCGAGGGGACAGGGGGATCAGCAGTACTTC. It yields the protein CSARGQGDQQYF.

The chain carries TRBV9 and TRBJ2-5; 8 nucleotides agree with TRBD2. V shed 4 bases and J 1 base; nucleotides not matched to a gene: 12. The V gene's germline CDR1 is SGDLS and CDR2 YYNGEE. The CDR3 contains 17 residues. CDR3 protein: CASSPTGGGAPQETQYF. The CDR3 region has the DNA TGTGCCAGCAGCCCCACCGGGGGGGGCGCACCCCAAGAGACCCAGTACTTC.

This rearrangement joins TRBV19 to TRBJ1-5, with D unresolved. Germline lookup yields CDR1 LNHDA and CDR2 SQIVND (reference sequence). This CDR3 spans 13 amino acids. With 5 bases removed from V and 1 base from J, the gap between germline ends came to 6 bases. CDR3 region: CASSWQSNQPQHF. CDR3 nucleotides: TGTGCCAGTAGTTGGCAGAGCAATCAGCCCCAGCATTTT.

The V and J genes are TRBV11-2 and TRBJ1-1; unclear D gene. This CDR3 is built from 14 residues. The germline gives CDR1 SGHAT, CDR2 FQNNGV. The ends were cut back, 1 base at V and 3 bases at J, with 9 bases in the middle. This chain's CDR3 is CASSLAGADTEAFF. The CDR3 DNA sequence: TGTGCCAGCAGCTTAGCGGGTGCGGACACTGAAGCTTTCTTT.

The genes are TRBV6-4 and TRBJ2-2; 10 positions agree with TRBD2. In germline, CDR1 is MRHNA, CDR2 SNTAGT. The CDR3 extends over 16 amino acids. Losses at the gene ends were 7 bases for V and 5 bases for J; bases not matched to a gene: 10. DNA for the CDR3: TGTGCCAGCACCCCGCTAGCGGGAGCGAGGACCGGGGAGCTGTTTTTT. Amino acid sequence: CASTPLAGARTGELFF.

J is TRBJ2-7 and V is TRBV15; D could derive from TRBD1 or TRBD2 (6 bases each). The V and J ends lost 8 bases and 5 bases respectively, with 19 bases between them. This CDR3 comprises 14 residues. Germline CDR1 reads LNHNV; CDR2 reads YYDKDF (reference sequence). The CDR3 sequence is CATSRGGTPHEQYF. The CDR3 DNA follows: TGTGCCACCTCCAGGGGCGGGACCCCACACGAGCAGTACTTC.

The chain is built from TRBV7-8 and TRBJ1-1; no clear D. This CDR3 has 16 residues. Trimming removed 5 bases at V and 0 bases at J, with 16 bases between. Germline CDR1 SGHVS, CDR2 FQNEAQ. CDR3 sequence (DNA): TGTGCCAGCAGCCCCTCGACGGGCACCATGAACACTGAAGCTTTCTTT. Translating gives CASSPSTGTMNTEAFF. The full variable domain, in which reference TRBV7-8 and TRBJ1-1 provide the parts outside the CDR3, is GAGVSQSPRYKVAKRGQDVALRCDPISGHVSLFWYQQALGQGPEFLTYFQNEAQLDKSGLPSDRFFAERPEGSVSTLKIQRTQQEDSAVYLCASSPSTGTMNTEAFFGQGTRLTVV.

The rearrangement uses TRBV27 and TRBJ2-2; TRBD1 matches 9 bases. After removal of 4 bases from V and 4 bases from J, the junction contained 7 bases not matched to a gene. CDR1 is MNHEY and CDR2 is SMNVEV in the germline V gene (reference sequence). The CDR3 loop spans 16 amino acids. This CDR3 reads CASSSTGTGRTGELFF. CDR3 DNA sequence: TGTGCCAGCAGTTCGACCGGGACAGGGCGCACCGGGGAGCTGTTTTTT.

The rearrangement uses TRBV5-4 and TRBJ2-6, with 12 positions matching TRBD1. Germline CDR1 and CDR2: SGHNT and YYREEE (reference sequence). This CDR3 has 17 residues. J was trimmed by 0 bases and V by 4 bases; bases with no gene match: 2. CDR3 sequence: CASSPGQGASGANVLTF. DNA for the CDR3: TGTGCCAGCAGCCCGGGACAGGGGGCCTCTGGGGCCAACGTCCTGACTTTC.

The rearrangement uses TRBV24-1 and TRBJ1-5, with 9 nucleotides matching TRBD1. CDR1 KGHDR and CDR2 SFDVKD come from the germline V gene. V lost 3 bases, J lost 6 bases, and 8 bases stayed unmatched. The CDR3 is 16 amino acids. The CDR3 reads CATSDPQGAQGQPQHF. The CDR3 DNA is TGTGCCACCAGTGATCCACAGGGGGCGCAGGGTCAGCCCCAGCATTTT.

The CDR3 DNA sequence: TGTGCCAGCCGAGGGGAGGGCCGGGAGACCCAGTACTTC. Residues: CASRGEGRETQYF. This chain connects TRBV6-5 to TRBJ2-5; 7 bases map to TRBD2. The CDR3 is 13 amino acids. V was pared by 8 bases and J by 5 bases, with 8 bases of the junction left unmatched. Germline CDR1 MNHEY, CDR2 SVGAGI.

The DNA of the CDR3 is TGTGCCAGCAGCGGCCGACTAGCGGGAGCTGGCAATGAGCAGTTCTTC. This gives the protein CASSGRLAGAGNEQFF. V and J are TRBV11-2 and TRBJ2-1; 12 bases fit TRBD2. CDR1 and CDR2 from the germline V gene are SGHAT and FQNNGV. The CDR3 contains 16 residues. Trimming cost V 5 bases and J 6 bases; bases outside gene matches: 8.

This clone was recorded once. Relative to the germline gene, one junction end is altered; a read error may explain this. J is TRBJ2-3 and V is TRBV7-7; D might be TRBD2 (5 bases). The germline gives CDR1 SSHAT, CDR2 FNYEAQ (reference sequence). The CDR3 runs 15 residues. CDR3 sequence (DNA): TGTGCTAGCAGCTTAGCGTTGGGCCCCACAGATACGCAGTATTTT. Encoded protein: CASSLALGPTDTQYF.

The gene calls are TRBV19 and TRBJ2-7; D gene unclear. Germline CDR1 and CDR2: LNHDA and SQIVND (reference sequence). The CDR3 covers 14 residues. The ends were cut back, 8 bases at V and 0 bases at J, with 14 bases in the middle. CDR3: CASSSSSSSYEQYF. The CDR3 DNA follows: TGTGCCAGTTCGAGCTCCTCTTCCTCCTACGAGCAGTACTTC.

The chain's CDR3 is CASSLPRRLSGNTIYF. CDR3 nucleotide sequence: TGTGCCAGCAGTTTACCCAGGCGACTCTCTGGAAACACCATATATTTT. V usage is TRBV28 and J usage is TRBJ1-3; D is uncertain. The CDR3 totals 16 residues. Per germline, CDR1 MDHEN and CDR2 SYDVKM. Trimming removed 2 bases at V and 0 bases at J, with 11 bases between.

The chain couples TRBV6-5 to TRBJ2-6; TRBD1 matches at 7 bases. The V segment lost 6 bases and the J segment 4 bases; nucleotides outside the gene matches: 6. The CDR3 has 15 residues. The germline CDR1 and CDR2 sequences are MNHEY and SVGAGI. The CDR3 DNA is TGTGCCAGCAGGGGTTCAGGGGGAGGGGCCAACGTCCTGACTTTC. Protein product: CASRGSGGGANVLTF.

The chain uses TRBV27 and TRBJ1-2; 7 bases are a match to TRBD1. The V gene's germline CDR1 is MNHEY and CDR2 SMNVEV (reference sequence). The CDR3 has 16 amino acids. V was clipped by 0 bases and J by 4 bases; unmatched bases: 8. DNA for the CDR3: TGTGCCAGCAGTTTATCTTCCAGGGGGTTCCCCTATGGCTACACCTTC. It encodes CASSLSSRGFPYGYTF.

This clone has just one count. The chain recombines TRBV18 with TRBJ1-6, with a weak D call TRBD1 (5 bases). Germline CDR1 reads KGHSH; CDR2 reads LQKENI. This CDR3 region has 13 residues. The V and J ends lost 3 bases and 8 bases respectively, with 8 bases between them. CDR3 in amino acids: CASSPGPDSPLHF. CDR3 coding DNA: TGTGCCAGCTCACCGGGGCCCGATTCACCCCTCCACTTT. The whole variable domain, filled in from reference TRBV18 and TRBJ1-6, reads NAGVMQNPRHLVRRRGQEARLRCSPMKGHSHVYWYRQLPEEGLKFMVYLQKENIIDESGMPKERFSAEFPKEGPSILRIQQVVRGDSAAYFCASSPGPDSPLHFGNGTRLTVT.

The chain is built from TRBV6-2 or TRBV6-3 and TRBJ1-2, with D possibly TRBD1 on 5 matching bases. Trimming left V 5 bases short and J 3 bases short, with 13 bases between. Germline V CDR1 and CDR2: MNHEY, SVGEGT. The CDR3 length is 14 residues. As DNA, the CDR3 is TGTGCCAGCAGTGTCGGCTGGGGGGACTATGGCTACACCTTC. Amino acid sequence: CASSVGWGDYGYTF.

The chain links TRBV7-9 to TRBJ2-1; TRBD2 aligns across 11 bases. The CDR3 contains 16 residues. J was trimmed by 7 bases and V by 3 bases; bases with no gene match: 8. Germline lookup yields CDR1 SEHNR and CDR2 FQNEAQ (reference sequence). The CDR3 loop reads CASSFLAGGLVNEQFF. Here the CDR3 DNA reads TGTGCCAGCAGCTTCCTAGCGGGAGGCTTAGTGAATGAGCAGTTCTTC. Full variable domain (rest looked up from reference TRBV7-9 and TRBJ2-1): DTGVSQNPRHKITKRGQNVTFRCDPISEHNRLYWYRQTLGQGPEFLTYFQNEAQLEKSRLLSDRFSAERPKGSFSTLEIQRTEQGDSAMYLCASSFLAGGLVNEQFFGPGTRLTVL.

The J gene is TRBJ2-1, the V gene TRBV21-1; TRBD1, as called in the table, went unchecked against the DNA. TRBV21-1 is a listed pseudogene. The CDR3 contains 17 residues. The CDR3: CASSKDAGTGAYNEQFF. For the CDR3, the DNA is TGTGCCAGCAGCAAGGACGCAGGGACAGGGGCCTACAATGAGCAGTTCTTC.

The chain is built from TRBV11-2 and TRBJ2-1, with 9 bases aligning to TRBD1. The germline CDR1 and CDR2 sequences are SGHAT and FQNNGV. The CDR3 totals 17 residues. V trimming: 2 bases; J trimming: 5 bases; junction bases outside the gene matches: 10. The CDR3 loop is CASSLIVGTGKNNEQFF. CDR3 in DNA: TGTGCCAGCAGCTTAATAGTCGGGACAGGGAAAAACAATGAGCAGTTCTTC.

The gene calls are TRBV12-3 or TRBV12-4 and TRBJ1-2, with D perhaps matching TRBD1 (5 bases). The ends were cut back, 3 bases at V and 2 bases at J, with 7 bases in the middle. The length of the CDR3 is 13 residues. The chain's CDR3 is CASSFDSNYGYTF. CDR3 DNA sequence: TGTGCCAGCAGTTTTGACAGCAACTATGGCTACACCTTC.

The J gene is TRBJ2-7, the V gene TRBV5-1; no firm D call. Deletions cut 4 bases from V and 7 bases from J, with 9 bases between. In germline, CDR1 is SGHRS, CDR2 YFSETQ. The CDR3 runs to 11 residues. The CDR3 here is CASSLGPEQYF. Written as DNA, the CDR3 is TGCGCCAGCAGCCTCGGCCCAGAGCAGTACTTC. Full variable domain (rest looked up from reference TRBV5-1 and TRBJ2-7): KAGVTQTPRYLIKTRGQQVTLSCSPISGHRSVSWYQQTPGQGLQFLFEYFSETQRNKGNFPGRFSGRQFSNSRSEMNVSTLELGDSALYLCASSLGPEQYFGPGTRLTVT.

This chain joins TRBV11-2 and TRBJ1-1; no clear D gene. The ends were cut back, 1 base at V and 5 bases at J, with 5 bases in the middle. From germline, CDR1 is SGHAT and CDR2 FQNNGV. The length of the CDR3 is 12 residues. Here the CDR3 reads CASSLVGTEAFF. The CDR3 nucleotides are TGTGCCAGCAGCTTAGTTGGGACTGAAGCTTTCTTT.